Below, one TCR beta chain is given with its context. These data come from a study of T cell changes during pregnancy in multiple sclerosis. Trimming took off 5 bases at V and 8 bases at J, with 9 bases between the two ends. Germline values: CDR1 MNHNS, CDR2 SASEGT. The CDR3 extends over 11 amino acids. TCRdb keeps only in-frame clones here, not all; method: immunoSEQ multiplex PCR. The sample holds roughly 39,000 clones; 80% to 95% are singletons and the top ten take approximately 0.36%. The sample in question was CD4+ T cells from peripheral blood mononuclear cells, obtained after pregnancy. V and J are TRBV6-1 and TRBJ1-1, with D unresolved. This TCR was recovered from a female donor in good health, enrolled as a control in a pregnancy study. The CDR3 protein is CASSPHPEAFF. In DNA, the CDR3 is TGTGCCAGCAGTCCCCATCCAGAAGCTTTCTTT.